The 8 T cell receptor beta chains listed next were all sequenced from one sample in a study of a mutant IDH1 vaccine in newly diagnosed glioma. Which antigens these TCRs recognize remains unknown. The protocol was immunoSEQ multiplex PCR, while the TCRdb copy is restricted to in-frame clones and leaves out a portion. Found here are tens of thousands of clones, about three quarters of them singletons; the top ten hold approximately 7.6%. Time point defined: week 23, last vaccination. With topical imiquimod, each dose of the vaccine consisted of 300 ug of mutant IDH1 20-mer peptide. The sequencing here drew on PBMCs, taken from a glioma patient whose treatment included an IDH1 peptide vaccine. The receptor set was obtained from a woman aged 40 to 49 with glioma. Some clones in this sample may be carry-over from other donors' samples.

The chain couples TRBV2 to TRBJ2-5; possible D gene TRBD2, 5 bases. There are 15 residues in the CDR3. Germline CDR1 reads SNHLY; CDR2 reads FYNNEI. The V and J ends lost 6 bases and 4 bases respectively, with 18 bases between them. The CDR3 nucleotides are TGTGCCAGCAGCCTAACACGGACTGATGCAGAGACCCAGTACTTC. Protein sequence: CASSLTRTDAETQYF.

The chain joins TRBV18 to TRBJ2-1; no clear D gene. The CDR3 sequence is 12 residues long. V was pared by 4 bases and J by 6 bases, with 7 bases between. The germline V gene has CDR1 KGHSH and CDR2 LQKENI. CDR3 region: CASSLQRNEQFF. CDR3 sequence (DNA): TGTGCCAGCTCACTGCAACGCAATGAGCAGTTCTTC.

V usage is TRBV2 and J usage is TRBJ2-1; D is unclear. The V end was cut by 6 bases, the J end by 3 bases, with 3 bases between. The CDR3 spans 11 residues. Germline V gene sequence: CDR1 SNHLY, CDR2 FYNNEI. Written as DNA, the CDR3 is TGTGCCAGCAGGGGCTACAATGAGCAGTTCTTC. Translated: CASRGYNEQFF.

The gene calls are TRBV9 and TRBJ1-2; D is unclear. The CDR3 has 14 residues. Between the trimmed V and J ends, which lost 0 bases and 2 bases, there was a span of 8 bases. From germline, CDR1 is SGDLS and CDR2 YYNGEE. CDR3 DNA: TGTGCCAGCAGCGTAGATCCGGAGAACTATGGCTACACCTTC. Its protein is CASSVDPENYGYTF.

The chain is built from TRBV30 and TRBJ2-2; D is possibly TRBD1 (6 bases). CDR3 length: 14 residues. Germline V gives CDR1 GTSNPN, CDR2 SVGIG (reference sequence). Trimming stripped 0 bases from V and 3 bases from J, with 8 bases between. CDR3 nucleotides: TGTGCCTGGAGTGTAGGGACACACACCGGGGAGCTGTTTTTT. This encodes CAWSVGTHTGELFF.

J is TRBJ2-2 and V is TRBV7-2; 7 positions match TRBD1. The CDR3 totals 15 residues. Germline V gene data show CDR1 as SGHTA and CDR2 as FQGNSA. With V trimmed by 5 bases and J by 4 bases, 7 bases remained unmatched. Written as DNA, the CDR3 is TGTGCCAGCAGCCCAGGGGGAAGAGGCACCGGGGAGCTGTTTTTT. Its translation: CASSPGGRGTGELFF.

The chain combines TRBV4-3 with TRBJ1-2, with 11 positions matching TRBD1. The V and J ends lost 0 bases and 7 bases, in that order; junction bases with no gene match: 4. Germline lookup yields CDR1 LGHNA and CDR2 YSLEER. The CDR3 consists of 15 residues. The CDR3 coding sequence is TGCGCCAGCAGCCAAGATGAGGGGACAGGGGGTGGCTACACCTTC. It yields the protein CASSQDEGTGGGYTF.

V is TRBV7-9 and J is TRBJ1-2, with 12 positions matching TRBD1. The ends lost 5 bases at V and 4 bases at J; junction bases unmatched: 8. This CDR3 has 16 amino acids. The germline V gene has CDR1 SEHNR and CDR2 FQNEAQ (reference sequence). In DNA form, the CDR3 reads TGTGCCAGCAGCCGGGGACAGGGGGCGTCGGGCTATGGCTACACCTTC. It specifies CASSRGQGASGYGYTF.